This TCR beta chain stems from a study of T-cell reconstitution after alpha-beta-depleted transplantation in children. Notes on the study in general: Counts and diversity of T cells one year after transplant came mostly from newly produced T cells. Surviving thymic progenitors and recipient T cells were the source of high TCRbeta diversity at day 60 in some patients. Expanded clones from the graft, numbering several hundred, reportedly supplied alpha-beta T cells about two months after transplant.

This clonotype was observed a handful of times. Its antigen is unidentified. V was pared by 1 base and J by 4 bases, with 11 bases of the junction left unmatched. Per germline, CDR1 MGHRA and CDR2 YSYEKL. This CDR3 is 18 amino acids long. This sample's TCRbeta library carried unique molecular identifier barcodes. TCRdb re-called the PCR reads with MiXCR, one entry per CDR3 protein. The data contain 450,000 to 550,000 distinct CDR3 sequences, about an eighth of them seen just once; the ten biggest clones take up 14%. The chain has TRBV4-1 and TRBJ2-5; 11 nucleotides line up with TRBD2. The specimen was PBMCs, mostly from graft donor cells, collected 180 days after TCRalphabeta/CD19-depleted stem cell transplant. This clonotype was sampled from a female patient aged 2-9 years who had a stem cell transplant for aplastic anemia, so the T cells may come from the graft donor. CDR3 in amino acids: CASSQGHRILAGVETQYF. The CDR3 nucleotides read TGCGCCAGCAGCCAAGGACATAGGATACTAGCGGGAGTAGAGACCCAGTACTTC.